The 11 T cell receptor beta chains below were found in one sample sequenced in a study of CD8 T cells in Susac syndrome (dated by TCRdb to between 2018 and 2021). The library came from the immunoSEQ multiplex PCR assay. RNA was extracted with the RNeasy kit and about 0.5 to 1 ug was reverse transcribed using random hexamers. TCRdb ran its own pipeline on the public reads, namely fastp trimming at Q25 and MiXCR clone calling, and kept in-frame beta chains. Each entry is one CDR3 protein sequence, shown with its most common DNA and genes. For this sample there are tens of thousands of distinct CDR3 sequences; around 94% appear just once. The ten largest clones take up 0.2% to 0.3% of the sample. The sample was CD8+ T cells from PBMCs. The receptors here all came from a human donor in good health.

CDR3 protein: CASSYAGSNYNEQFF. CDR3 nucleotide sequence: TGTGCCAGCAGTTACGCAGGGAGCAACTACAATGAGCAGTTCTTC. The chain uses TRBV6-5 and TRBJ2-1, with D possibly being TRBD1 or TRBD2 (5 bases each). V lost 2 bases and J lost 3, with 11 bases in between. Germline V gene sequence: CDR1 MNHEY, CDR2 SVGAGI. The CDR3 runs 15 residues.

This chain joins TRBV12-3 or TRBV12-4 and TRBJ2-6; TRBD1 might be the D (6 bases). V dropped 5 bases and J dropped 1 base, with 9 bases sitting between them. The CDR3 spans 15 residues. The CDR3 spells CASSERGSGANVLTF. DNA of the CDR3: TGTGCCAGCAGTGAGAGGGGGTCTGGGGCCAACGTCCTGACTTTC.

V and J are TRBV19 and TRBJ2-1, with D possibly TRBD2 on 6 matching bases. CDR1 LNHDA and CDR2 SQIVND come from the germline V gene (reference sequence). V was clipped by 3 bases and J by 2 bases, with 8 bases between them. There are 14 residues in the CDR3. CDR3 DNA sequence: TGTGCCAGTAGTATTGGCGGGACCTACAATGAGCAGTTCTTC. This gives the protein CASSIGGTYNEQFF.

The chain couples TRBV29-1 to TRBJ2-1, with D unclear. Germline assignment: CDR1 SQVTM and CDR2 ANQGSEA. This CDR3 has 9 residues. Trimming cost V 4 bases and J 10 bases, with 5 bases left between them. The CDR3 DNA reads as TGCAGCGTTGGTTGGGAGCAGTTCTTC. Amino acid sequence: CSVGWEQFF.

The chain recombines TRBV7-8 with TRBJ2-3, with 12 bases that match TRBD2. The germline V gene has CDR1 SGHVS and CDR2 FQNEAQ. The CDR3 is 17 residues long. The V and J ends lost 3 bases and 3 bases, in that order; junction bases with no gene match: 7. The CDR3 DNA is TGTGCCAGCAGCTTTGAGCCTAGCGGGAGGGGAACAGATACGCAGTATTTT. This translates into CASSFEPSGRGTDTQYF.

The chain is built from TRBV6-6 and TRBJ2-7; 7 bases line up with TRBD2. V shed 4 bases, J shed 5 bases, and the junction held 8 bases outside the gene matches. CDR3 length: 14 amino acids. Germline V gene lookup returns CDR1 MNHNY and CDR2 SVGAGI (reference sequence). The CDR3 nucleotides are TGTGCCAGCAGTTGGGGGGGTGTCGGGAACGAGCAGTACTTC. Amino acids: CASSWGGVGNEQYF.

V gene TRBV15 combines with J gene TRBJ2-5, with TRBD2 matching over 8 bases. The CDR3 extends over 17 amino acids. CDR1 is LNHNV and CDR2 is YYDKDF in the germline V gene (reference sequence). V gave up 0 bases and J gave up 5 bases; unmatched junction bases: 11. CDR3 region: CATSRDLPGGPGETQYF. The CDR3 region has the DNA TGTGCCACCAGCAGAGATTTACCGGGAGGGCCTGGTGAGACCCAGTACTTC.

J is TRBJ2-7 and V is TRBV7-8; 7 bases are a match to TRBD1. J was trimmed by 3 bases and V by 4 bases; bases with no gene match: 9. The CDR3 spans 15 residues. Germline-derived CDR1 and CDR2 are SGHVS and FQNEAQ. CDR3 protein: CASSSRQGRIYEQYF. The CDR3 DNA is TGTGCCAGCAGCTCACGACAGGGTAGAATCTACGAGCAGTACTTC.

V is TRBV9 and J is TRBJ2-5; D might be TRBD2 (5 bases). CDR3 length: 13 residues. Trimming cost V 3 bases and J 7 bases, with 13 bases left between them. Germline CDR1 and CDR2: SGDLS and YYNGEE. The CDR3 loop reads CASSGGLSGTQYF. CDR3 DNA: TGTGCCAGCAGCGGCGGACTCTCCGGGACCCAGTACTTC.

The DNA for the CDR3 is TGTGCCAGCAGTAGGGATCAGGGGATCCCCTACAATGAGCAGTTCTTC. The encoded protein is CASSRDQGIPYNEQFF. V usage is TRBV27 and J usage is TRBJ2-1; tentatively, D is TRBD1 (6 bases). The germline V and J ends were trimmed by 5 bases and 2 bases, with 16 bases remaining between them. The CDR3 extends over 16 amino acids. Germline V CDR1 and CDR2: MNHEY, SMNVEV (reference sequence).

The chain carries TRBV29-1 and TRBJ2-5, with 10 bases fitting TRBD1. V lost 6 bases and J lost 3; bases outside the gene matches: 7. Germline V gene lookup returns CDR1 SQVTM and CDR2 ANQGSEA. The CDR3 covers 14 residues. CDR3 sequence (DNA): TGCAGCGTCGGGACAGGGGACGAAAAAGAGACCCAGTACTTC. This codes for CSVGTGDEKETQYF.